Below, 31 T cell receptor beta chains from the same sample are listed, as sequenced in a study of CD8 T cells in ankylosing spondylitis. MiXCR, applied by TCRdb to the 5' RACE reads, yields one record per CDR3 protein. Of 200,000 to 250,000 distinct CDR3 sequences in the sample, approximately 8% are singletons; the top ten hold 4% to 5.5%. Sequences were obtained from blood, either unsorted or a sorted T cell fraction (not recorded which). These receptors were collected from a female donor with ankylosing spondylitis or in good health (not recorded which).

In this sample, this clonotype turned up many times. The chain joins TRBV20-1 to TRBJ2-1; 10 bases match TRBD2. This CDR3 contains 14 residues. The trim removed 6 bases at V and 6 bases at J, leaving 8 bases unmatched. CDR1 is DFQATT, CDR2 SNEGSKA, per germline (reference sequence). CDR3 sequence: CSAPKASGSNEQFF. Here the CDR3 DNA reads TGCAGTGCCCCCAAGGCTAGCGGGAGCAATGAGCAGTTCTTC.

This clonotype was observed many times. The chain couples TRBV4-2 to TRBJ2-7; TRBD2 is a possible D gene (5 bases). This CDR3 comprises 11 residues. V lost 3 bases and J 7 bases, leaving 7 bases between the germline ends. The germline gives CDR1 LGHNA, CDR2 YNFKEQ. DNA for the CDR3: TGTGCCAGCAGCCAGCCGGGAGAGCAGTACTTC. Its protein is CASSQPGEQYF.

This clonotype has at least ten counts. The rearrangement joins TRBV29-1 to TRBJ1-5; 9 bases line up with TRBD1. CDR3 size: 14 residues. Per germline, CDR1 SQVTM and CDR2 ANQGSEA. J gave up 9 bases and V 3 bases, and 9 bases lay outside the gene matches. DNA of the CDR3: TGCAGCGTTGACGAGGGGACAGGGCGATCGCCCCAGCATTTT. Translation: CSVDEGTGRSPQHF.

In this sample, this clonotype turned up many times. CDR3 DNA sequence: TGTGCCATCAACCCGACAGGGGGTCGTGGCTACACCTTC. Protein product: CAINPTGGRGYTF. The rearrangement links TRBV10-3 to TRBJ1-2, with 9 bases lining up with TRBD1. CDR1 ENHRY and CDR2 SYGVKD come from the germline V gene. V was clipped by 7 bases and J by 7 bases; unmatched bases: 7. This CDR3 spans 13 amino acids.

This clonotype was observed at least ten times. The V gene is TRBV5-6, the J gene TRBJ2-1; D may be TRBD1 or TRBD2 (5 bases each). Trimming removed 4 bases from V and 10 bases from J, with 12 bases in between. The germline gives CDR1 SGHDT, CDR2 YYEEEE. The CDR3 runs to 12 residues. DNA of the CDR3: TGTGCCAGCAGCCCTGGGGGATCCGAGCAGTTCTTC. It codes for CASSPGGSEQFF.

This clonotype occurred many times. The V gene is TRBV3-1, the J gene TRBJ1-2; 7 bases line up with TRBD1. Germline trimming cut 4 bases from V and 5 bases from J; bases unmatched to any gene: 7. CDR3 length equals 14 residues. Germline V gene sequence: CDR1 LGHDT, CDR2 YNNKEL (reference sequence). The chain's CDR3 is CASSRGTAIYGYTF. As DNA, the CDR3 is TGTGCCAGCAGCCGGGGGACAGCAATTTATGGCTACACCTTC.

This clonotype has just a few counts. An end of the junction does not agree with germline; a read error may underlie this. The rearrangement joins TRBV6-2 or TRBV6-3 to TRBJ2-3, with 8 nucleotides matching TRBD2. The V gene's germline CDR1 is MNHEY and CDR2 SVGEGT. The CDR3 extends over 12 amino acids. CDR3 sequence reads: CARSAGTSSIHF. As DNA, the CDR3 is TGTGCCCGCAGTGCCGGGACTAGTAGCATCCATTTT.

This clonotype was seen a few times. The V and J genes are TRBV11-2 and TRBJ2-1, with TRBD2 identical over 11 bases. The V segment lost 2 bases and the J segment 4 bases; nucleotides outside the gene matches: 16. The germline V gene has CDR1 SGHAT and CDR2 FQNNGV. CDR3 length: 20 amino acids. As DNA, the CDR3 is TGTGCCAGCAGCTTAATTTTGGAAGAGTGGGGGACTAGCGGATACAATGAGCAGTTCTTC. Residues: CASSLILEEWGTSGYNEQFF.

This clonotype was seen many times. As DNA, the CDR3 is TGTGCCAGCAGCGTAGATCGAGCGGGGTACCAAGAGACCCAGTACTTC. Protein sequence: CASSVDRAGYQETQYF. The chain joins TRBV9 to TRBJ2-5; TRBD2 matches 7 bases. This CDR3 has 16 residues. Germline CDR1 and CDR2: SGDLS and YYNGEE. The V gene end was trimmed by 0 bases and the J gene end by 0 bases; junction bases not matched to a gene: 5.

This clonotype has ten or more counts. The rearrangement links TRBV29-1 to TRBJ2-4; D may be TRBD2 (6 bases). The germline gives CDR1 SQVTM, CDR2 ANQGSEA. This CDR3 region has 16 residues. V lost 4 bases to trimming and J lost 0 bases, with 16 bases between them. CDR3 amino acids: CSVGEPGGRAKNIQYF. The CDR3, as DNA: TGCAGCGTTGGGGAGCCCGGGGGTAGAGCCAAAAACATTCAGTACTTC.

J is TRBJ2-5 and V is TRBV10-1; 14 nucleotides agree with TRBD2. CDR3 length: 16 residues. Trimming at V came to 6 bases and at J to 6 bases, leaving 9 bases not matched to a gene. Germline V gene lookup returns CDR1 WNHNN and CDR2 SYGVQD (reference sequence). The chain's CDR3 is CASRGTSGSEGKTQYF. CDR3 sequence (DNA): TGCGCCAGCAGAGGGACTAGCGGGAGTGAGGGAAAGACCCAGTACTTC.

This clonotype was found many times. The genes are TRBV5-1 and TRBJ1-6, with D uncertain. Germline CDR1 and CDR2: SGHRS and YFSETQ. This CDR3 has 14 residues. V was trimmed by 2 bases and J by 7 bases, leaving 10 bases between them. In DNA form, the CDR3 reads TGCGCCAGCAGCTTACCCGGAGACAATTCACCCCTCCACTTT. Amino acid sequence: CASSLPGDNSPLHF. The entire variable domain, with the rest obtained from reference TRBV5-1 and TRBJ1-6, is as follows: KAGVTQTPRYLIKTRGQQVTLSCSPISGHRSVSWYQQTPGQGLQFLFEYFSETQRNKGNFPGRFSGRQFSNSRSEMNVSTLELGDSALYLCASSLPGDNSPLHFGNGTRLTVT.

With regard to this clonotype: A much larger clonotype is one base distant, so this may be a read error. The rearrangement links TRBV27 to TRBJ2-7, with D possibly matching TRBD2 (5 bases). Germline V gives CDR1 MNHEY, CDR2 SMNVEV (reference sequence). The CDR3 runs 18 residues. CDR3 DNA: TGTACCAGCAGTTTATCGAGGGTTAGTAACGTTCCTGGTTACGAGCAGTACTTC. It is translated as CTSSLSRVSNVPGYEQYF.

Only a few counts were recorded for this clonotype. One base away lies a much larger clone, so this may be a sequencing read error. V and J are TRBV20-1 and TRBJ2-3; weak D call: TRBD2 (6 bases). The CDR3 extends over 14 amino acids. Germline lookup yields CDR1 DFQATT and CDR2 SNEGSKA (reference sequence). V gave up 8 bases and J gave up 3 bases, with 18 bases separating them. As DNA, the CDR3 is TGCAGTTTTAGGGCCCCCGCGGGGACAGATACGCAGTATTTT. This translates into CSFRAPAGTDTQYF.

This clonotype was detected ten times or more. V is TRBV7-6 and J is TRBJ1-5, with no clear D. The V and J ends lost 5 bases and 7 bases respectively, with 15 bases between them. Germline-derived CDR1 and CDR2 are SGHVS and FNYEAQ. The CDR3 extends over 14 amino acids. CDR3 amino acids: CASSAGRGGQPQHF. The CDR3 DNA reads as TGTGCCAGCAGCGCGGGCCGCGGTGGGCAGCCCCAGCATTTT. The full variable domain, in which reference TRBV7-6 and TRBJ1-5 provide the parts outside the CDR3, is GAGVSQSPRYKVTKRGQDVALRCDPISGHVSLYWYRQALGQGPEFLTYFNYEAQQDKSGLPNDRFSAERPEGSISTLTIQRTEQRDSAMYRCASSAGRGGQPQHFGDGTRLSIL.

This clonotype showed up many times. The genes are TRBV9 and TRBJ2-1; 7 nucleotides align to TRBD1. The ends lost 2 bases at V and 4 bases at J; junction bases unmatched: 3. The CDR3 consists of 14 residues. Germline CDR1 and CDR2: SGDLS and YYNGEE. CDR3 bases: TGTGCCAGCAGCGTCCGGGACAGTTACAATGAGCAGTTCTTC. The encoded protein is CASSVRDSYNEQFF.

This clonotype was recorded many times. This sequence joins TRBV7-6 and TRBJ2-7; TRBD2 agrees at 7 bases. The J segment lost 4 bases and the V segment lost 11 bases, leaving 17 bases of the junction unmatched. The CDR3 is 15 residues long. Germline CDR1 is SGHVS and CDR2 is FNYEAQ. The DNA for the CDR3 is TGTGCCTCTACTCTGGATGAGCGGGGATTATACGAGCAGTACTTC. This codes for CASTLDERGLYEQYF.

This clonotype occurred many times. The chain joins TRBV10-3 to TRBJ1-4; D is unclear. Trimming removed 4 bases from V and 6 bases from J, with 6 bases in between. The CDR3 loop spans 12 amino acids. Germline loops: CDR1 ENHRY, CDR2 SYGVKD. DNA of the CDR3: TGTGCCATCAGTGGGGTTGATGAAAAACTGTTTTTT. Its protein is CAISGVDEKLFF.

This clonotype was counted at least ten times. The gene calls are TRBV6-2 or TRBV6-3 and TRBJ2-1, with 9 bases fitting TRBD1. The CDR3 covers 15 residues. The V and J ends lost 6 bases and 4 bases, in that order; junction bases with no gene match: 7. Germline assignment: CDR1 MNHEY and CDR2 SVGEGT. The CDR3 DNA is TGTGCCAGCAGATGGGGACAGGGACCATACAATGAGCAGTTCTTC. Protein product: CASRWGQGPYNEQFF.

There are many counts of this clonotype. CDR3 protein: CASSRYGGSSYEQYF. Written as DNA, the CDR3 is TGTGCCAGCAGCCGGTATGGGGGATCTTCCTACGAGCAGTACTTC. The gene calls are TRBV12-3 or TRBV12-4 and TRBJ2-7; D is perhaps TRBD1 or TRBD2 (5 bases each). Deletions cut 6 bases from V and 1 base from J, with 16 bases between. The CDR3 is 15 amino acids.

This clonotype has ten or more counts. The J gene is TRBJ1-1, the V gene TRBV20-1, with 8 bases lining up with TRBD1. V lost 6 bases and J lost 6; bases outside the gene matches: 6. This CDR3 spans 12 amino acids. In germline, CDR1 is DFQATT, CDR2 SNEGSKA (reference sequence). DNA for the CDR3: TGCAGTGCCGGACCGGACAGGGCTGAAGCTTTCTTT. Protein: CSAGPDRAEAFF.

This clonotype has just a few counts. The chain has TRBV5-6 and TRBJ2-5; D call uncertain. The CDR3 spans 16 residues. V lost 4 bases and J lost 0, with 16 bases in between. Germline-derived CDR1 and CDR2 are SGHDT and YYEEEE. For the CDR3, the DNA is TGTGCCAGCAGCGACACTACCTCATTGTACCAAGAGACCCAGTACTTC. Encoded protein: CASSDTTSLYQETQYF.

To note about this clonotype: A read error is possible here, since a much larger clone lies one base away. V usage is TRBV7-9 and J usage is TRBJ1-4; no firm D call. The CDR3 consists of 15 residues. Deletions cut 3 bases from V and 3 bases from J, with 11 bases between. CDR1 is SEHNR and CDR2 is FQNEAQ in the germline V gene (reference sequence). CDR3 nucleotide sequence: TGTGCCAGCAGCTTTTCGAACAACCCTAATGAAAAACTGTTTTTT. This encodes CASSFSNNPNEKLFF.

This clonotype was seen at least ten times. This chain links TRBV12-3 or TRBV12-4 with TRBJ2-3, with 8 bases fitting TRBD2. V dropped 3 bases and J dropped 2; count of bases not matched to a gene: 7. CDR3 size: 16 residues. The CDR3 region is CASSFRVAGPTDTQYF. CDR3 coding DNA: TGTGCCAGCAGTTTCAGGGTAGCGGGGCCCACAGATACGCAGTATTTT.

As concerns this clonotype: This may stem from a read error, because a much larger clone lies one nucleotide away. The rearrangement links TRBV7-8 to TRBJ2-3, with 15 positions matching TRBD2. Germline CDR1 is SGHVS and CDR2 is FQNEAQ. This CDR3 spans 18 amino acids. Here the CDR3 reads CTSSLRTSGRVSTDTQYF. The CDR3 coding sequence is TGTACCAGCAGCCTCAGGACTAGCGGGAGGGTGAGCACAGATACGCAGTATTTT.

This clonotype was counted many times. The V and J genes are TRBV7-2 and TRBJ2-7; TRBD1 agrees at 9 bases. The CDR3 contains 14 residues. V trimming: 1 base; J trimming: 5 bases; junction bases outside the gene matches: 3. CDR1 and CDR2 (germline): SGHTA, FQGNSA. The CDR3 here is CASSLGQGVNEQYF. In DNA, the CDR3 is TGTGCCAGCAGCTTAGGACAGGGGGTGAACGAGCAGTACTTC.

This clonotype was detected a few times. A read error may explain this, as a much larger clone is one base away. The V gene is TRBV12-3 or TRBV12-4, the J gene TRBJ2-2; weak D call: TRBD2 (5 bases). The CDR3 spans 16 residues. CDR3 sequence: CASSRRIATMVGKLFF. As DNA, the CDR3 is TGTGCCAGCAGCCGGCGCATAGCGACTATGGTCGGGAAGCTGTTTTTT.

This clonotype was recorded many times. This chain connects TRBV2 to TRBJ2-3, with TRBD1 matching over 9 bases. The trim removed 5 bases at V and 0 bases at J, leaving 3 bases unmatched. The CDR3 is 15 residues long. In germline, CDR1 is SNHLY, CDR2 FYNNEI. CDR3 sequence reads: CASSSDRGSTDTQYF. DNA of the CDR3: TGTGCCAGCAGTTCGGACAGGGGAAGCACAGATACGCAGTATTTT.

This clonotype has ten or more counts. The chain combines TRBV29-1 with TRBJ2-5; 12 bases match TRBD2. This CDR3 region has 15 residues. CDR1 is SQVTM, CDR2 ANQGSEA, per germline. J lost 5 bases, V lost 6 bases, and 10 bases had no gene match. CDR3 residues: CSVPPTSGSGETQYF. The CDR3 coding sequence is TGCAGCGTCCCCCCGACTAGCGGGAGTGGGGAGACCCAGTACTTC.

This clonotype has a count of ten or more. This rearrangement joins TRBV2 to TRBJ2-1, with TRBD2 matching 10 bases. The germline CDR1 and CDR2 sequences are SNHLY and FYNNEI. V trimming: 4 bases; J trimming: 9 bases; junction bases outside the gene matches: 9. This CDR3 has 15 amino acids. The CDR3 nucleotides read TGTGCCAGCAGTGTTTTGTCTAGCGGGAGAGGTGAGCAGTTCTTC. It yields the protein CASSVLSSGRGEQFF.

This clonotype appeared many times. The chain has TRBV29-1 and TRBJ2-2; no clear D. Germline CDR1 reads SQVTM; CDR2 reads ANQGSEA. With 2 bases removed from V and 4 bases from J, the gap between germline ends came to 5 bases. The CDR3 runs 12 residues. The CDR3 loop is CSVEPGTGELFF. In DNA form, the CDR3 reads TGCAGCGTTGAACCCGGCACCGGGGAGCTGTTTTTT.